This T cell receptor beta chain is drawn from a study of blood T cell repertoires in COVID-19. In the study overall: Italy, Spain and the United States were the sources of the convalescent and acute COVID-19 samples. From T cells, B-cell-depleted T cells, or PBMCs came the material, which was cDNA or gDNA.

CDR3 size: 14 residues. Losses at the gene ends were 4 bases for V and 9 bases for J; bases not matched to a gene: 7. In germline, CDR1 is SGHTS, CDR2 YDEGEE. This clone was seen only once. Authors' methods: Amplification with reference gene primers provided the estimates of nucleated cell counts. The repertoire was sequenced with immunoSEQ multiplex PCR; TCRdb's copy has only in-frame clones and lacks some. V and J calls and clone size are copied from that table; D and trimming were computed from the DNA. The sample records 55,000 or so clones, almost 85% being singletons. Sequencing was performed on peripheral blood. The chain uses TRBV5-8 and TRBJ1-6; TRBD1 matches at 7 bases. The origin of this receptor is a human donor in a cohort sampled during active COVID-19. CDR3 region: CASSPQGGISPLHF. CDR3 DNA sequence: TGTGCCAGCAGCCCCCAGGGGGGAATTTCACCCCTCCACTTT.